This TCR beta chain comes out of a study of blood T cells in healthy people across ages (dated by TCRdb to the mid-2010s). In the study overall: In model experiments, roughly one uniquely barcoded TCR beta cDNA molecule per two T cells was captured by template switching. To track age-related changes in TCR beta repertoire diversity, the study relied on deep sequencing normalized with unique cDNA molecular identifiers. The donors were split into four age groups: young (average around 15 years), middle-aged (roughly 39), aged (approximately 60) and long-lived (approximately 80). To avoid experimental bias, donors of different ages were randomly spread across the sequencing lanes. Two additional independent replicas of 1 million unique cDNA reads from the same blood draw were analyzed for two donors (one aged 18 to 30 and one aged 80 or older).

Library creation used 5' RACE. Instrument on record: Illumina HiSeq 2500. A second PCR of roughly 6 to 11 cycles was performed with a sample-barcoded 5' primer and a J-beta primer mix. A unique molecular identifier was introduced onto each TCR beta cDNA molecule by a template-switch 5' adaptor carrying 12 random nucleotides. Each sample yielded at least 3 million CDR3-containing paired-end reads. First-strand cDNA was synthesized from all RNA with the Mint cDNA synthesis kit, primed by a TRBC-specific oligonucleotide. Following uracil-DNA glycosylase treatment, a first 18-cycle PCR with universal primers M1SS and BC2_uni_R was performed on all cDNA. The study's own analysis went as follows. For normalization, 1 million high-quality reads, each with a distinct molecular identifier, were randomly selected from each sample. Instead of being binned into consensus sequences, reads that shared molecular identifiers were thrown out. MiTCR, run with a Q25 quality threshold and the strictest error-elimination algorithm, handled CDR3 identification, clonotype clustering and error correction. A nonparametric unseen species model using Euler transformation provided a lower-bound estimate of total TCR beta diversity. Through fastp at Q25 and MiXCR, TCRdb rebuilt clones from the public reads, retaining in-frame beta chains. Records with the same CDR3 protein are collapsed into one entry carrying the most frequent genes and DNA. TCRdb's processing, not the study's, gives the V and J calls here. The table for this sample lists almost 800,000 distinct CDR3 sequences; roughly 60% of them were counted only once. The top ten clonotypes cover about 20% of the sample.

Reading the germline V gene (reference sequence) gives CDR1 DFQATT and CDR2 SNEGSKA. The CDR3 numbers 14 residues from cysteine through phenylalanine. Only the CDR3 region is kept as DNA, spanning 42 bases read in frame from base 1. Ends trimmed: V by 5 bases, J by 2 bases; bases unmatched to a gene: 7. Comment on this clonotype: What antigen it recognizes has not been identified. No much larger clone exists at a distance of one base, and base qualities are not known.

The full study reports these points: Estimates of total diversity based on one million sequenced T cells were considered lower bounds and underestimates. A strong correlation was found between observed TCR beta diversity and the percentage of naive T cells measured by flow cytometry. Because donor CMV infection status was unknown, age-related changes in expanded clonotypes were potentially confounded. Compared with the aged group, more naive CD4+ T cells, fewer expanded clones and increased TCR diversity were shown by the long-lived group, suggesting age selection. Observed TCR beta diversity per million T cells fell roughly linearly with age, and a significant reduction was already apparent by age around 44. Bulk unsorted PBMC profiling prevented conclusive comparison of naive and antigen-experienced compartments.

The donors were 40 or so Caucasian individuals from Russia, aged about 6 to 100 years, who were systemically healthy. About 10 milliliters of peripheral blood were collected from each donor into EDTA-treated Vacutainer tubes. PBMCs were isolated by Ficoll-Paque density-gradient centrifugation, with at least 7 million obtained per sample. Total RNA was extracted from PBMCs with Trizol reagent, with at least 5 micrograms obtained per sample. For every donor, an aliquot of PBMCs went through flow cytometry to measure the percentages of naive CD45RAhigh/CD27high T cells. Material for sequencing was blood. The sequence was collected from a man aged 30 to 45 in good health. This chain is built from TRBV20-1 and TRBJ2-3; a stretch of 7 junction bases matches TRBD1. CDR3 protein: CSASGQALTDTQYF. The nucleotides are TGCAGTGCTTCCGGACAGGCCCTCACAGATACGCAGTATTTT.